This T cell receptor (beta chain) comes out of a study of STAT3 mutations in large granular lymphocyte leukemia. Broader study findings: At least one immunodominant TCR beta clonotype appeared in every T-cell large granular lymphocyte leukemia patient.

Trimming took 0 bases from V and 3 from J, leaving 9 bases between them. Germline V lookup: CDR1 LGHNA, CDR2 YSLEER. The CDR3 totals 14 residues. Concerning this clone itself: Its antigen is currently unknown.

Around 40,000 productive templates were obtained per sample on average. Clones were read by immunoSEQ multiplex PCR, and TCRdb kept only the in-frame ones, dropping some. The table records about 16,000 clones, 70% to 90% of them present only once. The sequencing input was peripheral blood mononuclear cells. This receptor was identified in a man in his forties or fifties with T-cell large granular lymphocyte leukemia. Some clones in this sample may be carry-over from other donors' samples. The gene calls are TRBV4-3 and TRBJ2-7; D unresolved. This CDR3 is CASSQEHLYYEQYF. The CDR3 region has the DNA TGCGCCAGCAGCCAAGAGCATCTGTACTACGAGCAGTACTTC.